The 19 T cell receptor beta chains below come from one sample, sequenced in a study of cytomegalovirus exposure and HLA in healthy donors. The PCR used 60 Vbeta and 13 Jbeta primers. The repertoire was sequenced with immunoSEQ multiplex PCR; TCRdb's copy has only in-frame clones and lacks some. Altogether approximately 170,000 clones are present, approximately 77% being singletons, with the ten largest covering about 1.6%. The sequencing sample was made of PBMCs. The source of these receptors is a male donor in good health and CMV-seronegative.

This rearrangement joins TRBV28 to TRBJ1-6; 9 nucleotides match TRBD1. The CDR3 runs to 16 residues. Trimming at V came to 6 bases and at J to 5 bases, leaving 8 bases not matched to a gene. CDR1 and CDR2 (germline): MDHEN, SYDVKM. DNA of the CDR3: TGTGCCAGCAGGGGACAGGGCCCGGGGGATAATTCACCCCTCCACTTT. It specifies CASRGQGPGDNSPLHF.

The chain combines TRBV6-5 with TRBJ2-6, with unresolved D. The CDR3 length is 15 residues. V was pared by 5 bases and J by 2 bases, with 10 bases between. Germline loops: CDR1 MNHEY, CDR2 SVGAGI. Written as DNA, the CDR3 is TGTGCCAGCAGTCCCGGTAACGCTGGGGCCAACGTCCTGACTTTC. This codes for CASSPGNAGANVLTF.

The rearrangement joins TRBV28 to TRBJ1-2, with D possibly matching TRBD1 (5 bases). Between the trimmed V and J ends, which lost 4 bases and 2 bases, there was a span of 11 bases. Per germline, CDR1 MDHEN and CDR2 SYDVKM. This CDR3 region has 14 residues. The chain's CDR3 is CASSSPGKNYGYTF. The CDR3 bases are TGTGCCAGCAGTTCACCAGGGAAAAACTATGGCTACACCTTC.

The rearrangement joins TRBV18 to TRBJ2-7, with 7 bases identical to TRBD1. The CDR3 sequence is 15 residues long. Germline loops: CDR1 KGHSH, CDR2 LQKENI. V was clipped by 6 bases and J by 3 bases; unmatched bases: 11. The CDR3 nucleotides are TGTGCCAGCTCTCCATTCCGGGACAGAAACTACGAGCAGTACTTC. Its protein is CASSPFRDRNYEQYF.

The gene calls are TRBV28 and TRBJ2-5, with a tentative D call TRBD2 (5 bases). V gave up 2 bases and J gave up 5 bases, with 15 bases separating them. CDR1 is MDHEN and CDR2 is SYDVKM in the germline V gene. The CDR3 runs to 15 residues. CDR3 bases: TGTGCCAGCAGTTTAGTGGACTCCGGGCGGGAGACCCAGTACTTC. This sequence encodes CASSLVDSGRETQYF.

The CDR3 here is CASSRPGGRVETQYF. The CDR3 coding sequence is TGTGCCAGCAGTCGGCCCGGGGGGCGCGTTGAGACCCAGTACTTC. The chain carries TRBV5-4 and TRBJ2-5, with a tentative D call TRBD2 (7 bases). The germline V and J ends were trimmed by 5 bases and 5 bases, with 19 bases remaining between them. The CDR3 is made up of 15 amino acids. Germline assignment: CDR1 SGHNT and CDR2 YYREEE (reference sequence).

This clone was recorded a few times. This chain uses TRBV18 with TRBJ2-2; no clear D. CDR1 and CDR2 (germline): KGHSH, LQKENI. This CDR3 spans 16 amino acids. V lost 1 base to trimming and J lost 1 base, with 10 bases between them. CDR3 nucleotides: TGTGCCAGCTCACCACGATTAACGGGGAACACCGGGGAGCTGTTTTTT. This codes for CASSPRLTGNTGELFF.

This chain links TRBV5-1 with TRBJ2-2, with 11 bases matching TRBD2. The CDR3 has 18 residues. V shed 3 bases and J 4 bases; nucleotides not matched to a gene: 11. The V gene's germline CDR1 is SGHRS and CDR2 YFSETQ. CDR3 loop: CASSWGMGLAEVTGELFF. The DNA of the CDR3 is TGCGCCAGCAGCTGGGGGATGGGACTAGCGGAGGTCACCGGGGAGCTGTTTTTT.

The V gene is TRBV20-1, the J gene TRBJ2-7; no definite D call. The CDR3 is 10 amino acids. CDR1 DFQATT and CDR2 SNEGSKA come from the germline V gene (reference sequence). Trimming took off 3 bases at V and 7 bases at J, with 7 bases between the two ends. CDR3: CSASGSEQYF. In DNA, the CDR3 is TGCAGTGCTAGTGGTAGTGAGCAGTACTTC.

The chain recombines TRBV2 with TRBJ2-1; the D is unclear. With 4 bases removed from V and 9 bases from J, the gap between germline ends came to 10 bases. This CDR3 is built from 12 residues. Germline CDR1 is SNHLY and CDR2 is FYNNEI. CDR3 residues: CASSADSPEQFF. CDR3 in DNA: TGTGCCAGCAGTGCCGATAGCCCTGAGCAGTTCTTC.

This sequence joins TRBV2 and TRBJ2-2, with D perhaps TRBD1 (6 bases). CDR1 is SNHLY, CDR2 FYNNEI, per germline. V shed 2 bases and J shed 0 bases, with 16 bases lying between them. The CDR3 has 18 amino acids. The CDR3 sequence is CASSELRGGAANTGELFF. The CDR3 DNA is TGTGCCAGCAGTGAATTACGAGGGGGTGCCGCGAACACCGGGGAGCTGTTTTTT.

This clone was found once. The chain couples TRBV15 to TRBJ2-7; tentatively, D is TRBD1 (5 bases). Germline V gene data show CDR1 as LNHNV and CDR2 as YYDKDF (reference sequence). Trimming removed 5 bases from V and 0 bases from J, with 11 bases in between. CDR3 length: 14 residues. The DNA of the CDR3 is TGTGCCACCAGCGCCGCAGGGAACTCCTACGAGCAGTACTTC. Translation: CATSAAGNSYEQYF.

The chain links TRBV11-2 to TRBJ2-7; D possibly corresponds to TRBD1 (6 bases). The CDR3 has 14 amino acids. Germline V CDR1 and CDR2: SGHAT, FQNNGV. Trimming left V 4 bases short and J 0 bases short, with 10 bases between. The DNA of the CDR3 is TGTGCCAGCAGCTCCGACAGGATCTCCTACGAGCAGTACTTC. As protein: CASSSDRISYEQYF.

The CDR3 spells CASSSPTDREAFF. Written as DNA, the CDR3 is TGTGCCAGCAGTTCTCCTACGGACAGAGAAGCTTTCTTT. The chain uses TRBV6-1 and TRBJ1-1; perhaps TRBD1 as D (6 bases). V gave up 5 bases and J gave up 8 bases, with 15 bases separating them. Germline CDR1 and CDR2: MNHNS and SASEGT. The CDR3 has 13 amino acids.

The table lists this clone with a few counts. The chain uses TRBV4-1 and TRBJ2-7; 10 nucleotides agree with TRBD1. This CDR3 comprises 15 residues. Germline assignment: CDR1 MGHRA and CDR2 YSYEKL. J gave up 6 bases and V 4 bases, and 9 bases lay outside the gene matches. CDR3 region: CASSLTGTGVAEQYF. CDR3 DNA sequence: TGCGCCAGCAGCCTTACCGGGACAGGGGTAGCCGAGCAGTACTTC.

V is TRBV9 and J is TRBJ2-3; TRBD2 matches at 9 bases. The trim removed 4 bases at V and 2 bases at J, leaving 14 bases unmatched. The CDR3 totals 18 residues. Germline V lookup: CDR1 SGDLS, CDR2 YYNGEE. The CDR3 coding sequence is TGTGCCAGCAGCACTTTAAGAGGCGGGGGGGCGGCCACAGATACGCAGTATTTT. This translates into CASSTLRGGGAATDTQYF.

The chain has TRBV14 and TRBJ1-2; D is uncertain. This CDR3 comprises 12 residues. Trimming shortened V by 4 bases and J by 5 bases, and 8 bases separated the two germline ends. Germline CDR1 is SGHDN and CDR2 is FVKESK. The CDR3 here is CASSLEGYGYTF. The CDR3 nucleotides are TGTGCCAGCAGCCTGGAGGGTTATGGCTACACCTTC.

The J gene is TRBJ1-3, the V gene TRBV10-2; 9 bases fit TRBD1. The CDR3 runs 16 residues. Germline lookup yields CDR1 WSHSY and CDR2 SAAADI. V shed 6 bases, J shed 4 bases, and the junction held 10 bases outside the gene matches. In DNA form, the CDR3 reads TGCGCCAGCAGCAACAGGGGGCCCGATAGCGGAAACACCATATATTTT. Translating it yields CASSNRGPDSGNTIYF.

The chain links TRBV6-1 to TRBJ2-3; weak D call: TRBD2 (6 bases). The V end lost 5 bases, the J end lost 4 bases, and 13 bases lay between the germline ends. The CDR3 is 14 amino acids. Germline loops: CDR1 MNHNS, CDR2 SASEGT. CDR3 nucleotide sequence: TGTGCCAGCAGTTCCTGGACTACGGCAGATACGCAGTATTTT. This codes for CASSSWTTADTQYF.